The 3 T cell receptor beta chains below were found in one sample sequenced in a study of T cell responses to AZD1222 COVID-19 vaccine. TCRdb keeps only in-frame clones here, not all; method: immunoSEQ multiplex PCR. The sample consists of 140,000 or so clones, approximately 90% of them appearing once. The starting material was peripheral blood, obtained 28 days after the second AZD1222 dose. These receptors were obtained from an adult who received the AZD1222 COVID-19 vaccine.

J is TRBJ1-4 and V is TRBV29-1, with unresolved D. V was shortened by 3 bases and J by 8 bases, with 16 bases between the two germline ends. The CDR3 extends over 14 amino acids. Germline CDR1 reads SQVTM; CDR2 reads ANQGSEA. CDR3 DNA sequence: TGCAGCGTTGAGGTGGCGGGGAAGTTCGAAAAACTGTTTTTT. Its translation: CSVEVAGKFEKLFF.

This clone has a single count. J is TRBJ1-2 and V is TRBV28; 9 nucleotides agree with TRBD1. Germline-derived CDR1 and CDR2 are MDHEN and SYDVKM. The CDR3 contains 15 residues. V dropped 5 bases and J dropped 8; count of bases not matched to a gene: 12. The CDR3 sequence is CASSVPGQGFAGYTF. In DNA form, the CDR3 reads TGTGCCAGCAGTGTGCCGGGACAGGGCTTTGCAGGCTACACCTTC.

The rearrangement links TRBV6-6 to TRBJ1-1; D is perhaps TRBD1 (5 bases). The CDR3 consists of 15 residues. CDR1 and CDR2 from the germline V gene are MNHNY and SVGAGI (reference sequence). V was trimmed by 0 bases and J by 0 bases, leaving 8 bases between them. CDR3 nucleotide sequence: TGTGCCAGCAGTTACTCTCCAGGGTTGAACACTGAAGCTTTCTTT. It codes for CASSYSPGLNTEAFF.